The clone carrying this TCR beta chain was seen a few times. Its antigen remains unidentified. The CDR3 contains 16 residues. The V gene lost 2 bases and the J gene lost 4 bases, with 14 bases spanning the gap. Germline loops: CDR1 SGHTA, CDR2 FQGNSA. The data derive from a study of cytomegalovirus exposure and HLA in healthy donors. Broader study findings: For most TCR beta V segments, an earlier analysis put the productive rate at about 90% or about 30% of the time. Later on, an analysis showed TCR association rates differing by HLA locus, with DRB1 the most and HLA-C the fewest.

The PCR was carried out with 60 Vbeta primers and 13 Jbeta primers. This table comes from immunoSEQ multiplex PCR, and its TCRdb copy is limited to in-frame clones, with some not included. The sample records some 100,000 clones, 60% to 80% being singletons. Nominally healthy donors were sampled, though unrecorded immune exposures were likely. The receptor was isolated from a woman between 18 and 29 years old in good health and CMV-seropositive. The chain links TRBV7-2 to TRBJ1-4; a possible D gene is TRBD1 (5 bases). Sequencing was done on a sample of PBMCs. CDR3 protein: CASSLIWGADNEKLFF. The CDR3 DNA follows: TGTGCCAGCAGCTTAATATGGGGCGCAGATAATGAAAAACTGTTTTTT.